One and the same sample provided the 23 T cell receptor beta chains below, sequenced in a study of identifying expanded T cells in peripheral blood. Sequencing used immunoSEQ multiplex PCR; TCRdb keeps in-frame clones, though not all of them. This table has around 78,000 clones, about four fifths appearing once. Sequenced input: blood. The receptors derive from a person aged 18-70 years in good health.

The genes are TRBV11-3 and TRBJ2-1; 11 nucleotides match TRBD2. Losses at the gene ends were 5 bases for V and 4 bases for J; bases not matched to a gene: 4. The CDR3 totals 15 residues. Germline loops: CDR1 SGHNT, CDR2 YENEEA. The CDR3 region is CASSPGLAEYNEQFF. Here the CDR3 DNA reads TGTGCCAGCAGCCCGGGACTAGCGGAGTACAATGAGCAGTTCTTC. Full variable domain (missing parts from reference TRBV11-3 and TRBJ2-1): EAGVVQSPRYKIIEKKQPVAFWCNPISGHNTLYWYLQNLGQGPELLIRYENEEAVDDSQLPKDRFSAERLKGVDSTLKIQPAELGDSAVYLCASSPGLAEYNEQFFGPGTRLTVL.

The chain joins TRBV29-1 to TRBJ2-3; unclear D gene. The CDR3 totals 11 residues. V lost 2 bases, J lost 2 bases, and 2 bases lay in between. CDR1 is SQVTM, CDR2 ANQGSEA, per germline. The CDR3 nucleotides read TGCAGCGTTGAATCCACAGATACGCAGTATTTT. Encoded protein: CSVESTDTQYF.

The chain uses TRBV7-2 and TRBJ2-7; no clear D. The germline CDR1 and CDR2 sequences are SGHTA and FQGNSA. This CDR3 is 13 amino acids long. Trimming took 5 bases from V and 7 from J, leaving 15 bases between them. CDR3: CASSQSPIGEQYF. CDR3 in DNA: TGTGCCAGCAGCCAAAGCCCAATCGGGGAGCAGTACTTC.

The gene calls are TRBV5-6 and TRBJ2-1, with TRBD2 matching 10 bases. Germline lookup yields CDR1 SGHDT and CDR2 YYEEEE. The length of the CDR3 is 17 residues. V shed 0 bases and J 5 bases; nucleotides not matched to a gene: 8. CDR3 amino acids: CASSLDVGSGRNNEQFF. As DNA, the CDR3 is TGTGCCAGCAGCTTGGATGTGGGTAGCGGGAGGAACAATGAGCAGTTCTTC.

The chain uses TRBV6-5 and TRBJ1-1; D is unresolved. V dropped 6 bases and J dropped 8 bases, with 13 bases sitting between them. The CDR3 has 12 amino acids. CDR1 is MNHEY and CDR2 is SVGAGI in the germline V gene. CDR3 loop: CASSYESREAFF. The DNA for the CDR3 is TGTGCCAGCAGCTACGAGAGTAGAGAAGCTTTCTTT.

V and J are TRBV5-8 and TRBJ2-5, with 12 bases that match TRBD2. CDR3 length: 16 residues. Trimming removed 3 bases from V and 4 bases from J; junction bases left unmatched: 7. Germline V gives CDR1 SGHTS, CDR2 YDEGEE. The CDR3 is CASSSRLAGVLETQYF. DNA for the CDR3: TGTGCCAGCAGCTCTAGACTAGCGGGAGTACTAGAGACCCAGTACTTC.

The rearrangement uses TRBV18 and TRBJ2-1, with 10 positions matching TRBD1. Germline V gene data show CDR1 as KGHSH and CDR2 as LQKENI. CDR3 length: 15 residues. J gave up 6 bases and V 2 bases, and 4 bases lay outside the gene matches. The CDR3 here is CASSPVGQGGNEQFF. The CDR3 DNA reads as TGTGCCAGCTCACCAGTAGGACAGGGGGGCAATGAGCAGTTCTTC.

The chain combines TRBV11-3 with TRBJ2-1; TRBD2 is a possible D gene (6 bases). This CDR3 is 19 amino acids long. Per germline, CDR1 SGHNT and CDR2 YENEEA. Trimming left V 2 bases short and J 0 bases short, with 20 bases between. The CDR3 coding sequence is TGTGCCAGCAGCTTAACGTTGATGGGTAGCGGAAGCTCCTACAATGAGCAGTTCTTC. Translated, it gives CASSLTLMGSGSSYNEQFF.

The table lists this clone with a few counts. The chain carries TRBV7-8 and TRBJ2-2; 7 nucleotides match TRBD1. Looked up from germline, CDR1 is SGHVS and CDR2 is FQNEAQ. The CDR3 runs to 16 residues. V gave up 0 bases and J gave up 3 bases; unmatched junction bases: 4. CDR3 coding DNA: TGTGCCAGCAGCTTAGCGGTCACAGGGGACACCGGGGAGCTGTTTTTT. The encoded protein is CASSLAVTGDTGELFF.

This clone appeared once. This chain links TRBV6-5 with TRBJ2-7, with D possibly matching TRBD2 (6 bases). CDR3 length: 16 amino acids. V was cut by 0 bases and J by 4 bases, with 16 bases left in between. Per the germline V gene, CDR1 is MNHEY and CDR2 is SVGAGI. The CDR3 bases are TGTGCCAGCAGTTACTCGACCCCCGGGAGTGGGTACGAGCAGTACTTC. Amino acid sequence: CASSYSTPGSGYEQYF.

This chain joins TRBV28 and TRBJ2-1, with 15 positions matching TRBD2. From germline, CDR1 is MDHEN and CDR2 SYDVKM. CDR3 length equals 18 residues. The V segment lost 5 bases and the J segment 9 bases; nucleotides outside the gene matches: 14. As DNA, the CDR3 is TGTGCCAGCAGTCCGGGACTAGCGGGAGGCTCCGGTTTTGTTGAGCAGTTCTTC. Residues: CASSPGLAGGSGFVEQFF.

V is TRBV28 and J is TRBJ1-2, with D unclear. The germline V gene encodes CDR1 MDHEN and CDR2 SYDVKM. The CDR3 is 13 residues long. Trimming pared 5 bases from V and 5 bases from J, leaving 12 bases between. This CDR3 is CASSSEGGYGYTF. The CDR3 DNA reads as TGTGCCAGCAGTAGCGAGGGAGGGTATGGCTACACCTTC.

This clone has just one count. The chain recombines TRBV5-1 with TRBJ2-5; 9 nucleotides line up with TRBD1. The CDR3 runs 12 residues. V shed 5 bases, J shed 5 bases, and the junction held 1 base outside the gene matches. Per the germline V gene, CDR1 is SGHRS and CDR2 is YFSETQ. CDR3 nucleotide sequence: TGCGCCAGCAGGACAGGGGGGGAGACCCAGTACTTC. Protein product: CASRTGGETQYF. The whole variable domain, remainder taken from reference TRBV5-1 and TRBJ2-5, is KAGVTQTPRYLIKTRGQQVTLSCSPISGHRSVSWYQQTPGQGLQFLFEYFSETQRNKGNFPGRFSGRQFSNSRSEMNVSTLELGDSALYLCASRTGGETQYFGPGTRLLVL.

The table lists this clone with a count of one. The chain employs TRBV7-3 and TRBJ2-3; no definite D call. From germline, CDR1 is SGHTA and CDR2 FQGTGA. The CDR3 has 13 amino acids. V gave up 3 bases and J gave up 5 bases, with 9 bases separating them. CDR3 amino acids: CASSFNLEDTQYF. CDR3 sequence (DNA): TGTGCCAGCAGCTTTAATCTAGAAGATACGCAGTATTTT.

The table lists this clone with a count of one. The CDR3 here is CASSAGTSGSADTQYF. The CDR3 DNA reads as TGTGCCAGCAGCGCTGGGACTAGCGGGAGTGCAGATACGCAGTATTTT. The chain recombines TRBV5-4 with TRBJ2-3, with 14 positions matching TRBD2. Trimming removed 4 bases from V and 4 bases from J; junction bases left unmatched: 5. The length of the CDR3 is 16 residues. The germline CDR1 and CDR2 sequences are SGHNT and YYREEE (reference sequence).

The chain carries TRBV4-2 and TRBJ2-1, with 7 bases that match TRBD2. The CDR3 length is 13 residues. Trimming cost V 3 bases and J 6 bases; bases outside gene matches: 2. Germline CDR1 is LGHNA and CDR2 is YNFKEQ. The CDR3 region has the DNA TGTGCCAGCAGCCACGGGGGGACCAATGAGCAGTTCTTC. It translates to CASSHGGTNEQFF.

The chain uses TRBV7-2 and TRBJ1-5; possibly TRBD1 for D (5 bases). The CDR3 contains 15 residues. The V end was cut by 8 bases, the J end by 2 bases, with 16 bases between. Germline loops: CDR1 SGHTA, CDR2 FQGNSA. The CDR3 loop reads CASATRGGGNQPQHF. The CDR3 DNA reads as TGTGCCAGCGCCACTAGGGGAGGGGGCAATCAGCCCCAGCATTTT.

The gene calls are TRBV11-1 and TRBJ1-1; D remains unclear. Between the trimmed V and J ends, which lost 6 bases and 1 base, there was a span of 15 bases. Germline CDR1 is SGHAT and CDR2 is FQDESV (reference sequence). The CDR3 has 15 residues. The CDR3 here is CASSFHPVENTEAFF. In nucleotides, the CDR3 is TGTGCCAGCAGTTTCCACCCGGTGGAGAACACTGAAGCTTTCTTT. The complete variable domain, with remaining parts taken from reference TRBV11-1 and TRBJ1-1, reads EAEVAQSPRYKITEKSQAVAFWCDPISGHATLYWYRQILGQGPELLVQFQDESVVDDSQLPKDRFSAERLKGVDSTLKIQPAELGDSAMYLCASSFHPVENTEAFFGQGTRLTVV.

This chain joins TRBV5-1 and TRBJ2-7; perhaps TRBD2 as D (5 bases). Germline CDR1 reads SGHRS; CDR2 reads YFSETQ. The length of the CDR3 is 15 residues. V lost 0 bases and J 0 bases, leaving 10 bases between the germline ends. The CDR3 bases are TGCGCCAGCAGCTTGGAGGTCGGGGTCTCCTACGAGCAGTACTTC. Protein sequence: CASSLEVGVSYEQYF.

The V gene is TRBV28, the J gene TRBJ1-2; possibly TRBD1 for D (6 bases). The V gene lost 6 bases and the J gene lost 4 bases, with 9 bases spanning the gap. The CDR3 length is 12 residues. CDR1 MDHEN and CDR2 SYDVKM come from the germline V gene. DNA of the CDR3: TGTGCCAGCAGCCGGGACATCTATGGCTACACCTTC. Encoded protein: CASSRDIYGYTF.

This clone was found once. Here the CDR3 reads CASSLGQGNEKLFF. CDR3 nucleotide sequence: TGTGCCAGTAGTCTCGGACAGGGAAATGAAAAACTGTTTTTT. This chain uses TRBV19 with TRBJ1-4; 8 nucleotides line up with TRBD1. The V gene's germline CDR1 is LNHDA and CDR2 SQIVND (reference sequence). J was trimmed by 5 bases and V by 5 bases; bases with no gene match: 4. This CDR3 spans 14 amino acids.

The gene calls are TRBV6-5 and TRBJ2-3; D not certain. The V gene lost 7 bases and the J gene lost 5 bases, with 13 bases spanning the gap. Per the germline V gene, CDR1 is MNHEY and CDR2 is SVGAGI. CDR3 size: 13 residues. In DNA form, the CDR3 reads TGTGCCAGCACAGTAGGTATTGGAGATACGCAGTATTTT. It codes for CASTVGIGDTQYF.

The rearrangement joins TRBV5-6 to TRBJ2-1; D not certain. V dropped 0 bases and J dropped 0 bases, with 4 bases sitting between them. The CDR3 runs to 14 residues. Germline V gene data show CDR1 as SGHDT and CDR2 as YYEEEE. The chain's CDR3 is CASSLGNSYNEQFF. In nucleotides, the CDR3 is TGTGCCAGCAGCTTGGGCAACTCCTACAATGAGCAGTTCTTC.